Reported below is one T cell receptor beta chain. Its antigen is still unknown. The sample originates from a study of spatial heterogeneity in lung cancer. Study results and limitations: Tumor mutation count correlated with how many alpha and beta TCRs expanded intratumorally.

V lost 4 bases and J lost 10, with 11 bases in between. CDR1 and CDR2 (germline): SNHLY, FYNNEI. This CDR3 is built from 12 residues. Time point specified: sample taken at primary tumor resection. MiXCR was run by TCRdb on the 5' RACE reads, yielding one entry per CDR3 protein. The data show 17,000 or so distinct CDR3 sequences, 6.5% seen once. The TCR was taken from a female donor with early-stage non-small cell lung cancer. V is TRBV2 and J is TRBJ2-1; no reliable D call. The sequencing here drew on lung tumor tissue, taken at surgery. The chain's CDR3 is CASSVIAREQFF. In nucleotides, the CDR3 is TGTGCCAGCAGTGTGATAGCTAGGGAGCAGTTCTTC. The whole variable domain, filled in from reference TRBV2 and TRBJ2-1, reads EPEVTQTPSHQVTQMGQEVILRCVPISNHLYFYWYRQILGQKVEFLVSFYNNEISEKSEIFDDQFSVERPDGSNFTLKIRSTKLEDSAMYFCASSVIAREQFFGPGTRLTVL.